A selection of T cell receptor beta chains follows, all from one sample in a study of Graves' ophthalmopathy and Graves' hyperthyroidism. TCRdb reanalysed the multiplex PCR reads using MiXCR and keeps one entry per CDR3 protein. Of over 450,000 distinct CDR3 sequences in the sample, 13% to 15% were seen once. Source material: blood. The receptors shown here come from a woman in her twenties or thirties with Graves' ophthalmopathy. Each CDR3 is given with its conserved first and last residue. D genes are given only for firm matches. Size tells how often a clone was seen (once, few, many) or the class of an expanded clone, and some rows leave it out.

CASRSGTSGLYEQYF,TGTGCCAGCAGGTCTGGGACTAGCGGGCTCTACGAGCAGTACTTC,TRBV6-1,TRBJ2-7,TRBD2,NA
CASSLLGDPLKEQYF,TGTGCCAGCAGCTTATTGGGCGACCCGCTGAAAGAGCAGTACTTC,TRBV7-2,TRBJ2-7,NA,many
CASSPNLYNSPLHF,TGTGCCAGCAGCCCGAATTTGTATAATTCACCCCTCCACTTT,TRBV7-8,TRBJ1-6,NA,NA
CASGRVTGELFF,TGTGCCAGCGGCAGGGTAACCGGGGAGCTGTTTTTT,TRBV25-1,TRBJ2-2,NA,NA
CASKRSAVSKNIQYF,TGTGCCAGCAAGAGGTCGGCAGTCTCCAAAAACATTCAGTACTTC,TRBV2,TRBJ2-4,NA,NA
CASSAQNTEAFF,TGTGCCAGCAGTGCTCAGAACACTGAAGCTTTCTTT,TRBV6-1,TRBJ1-1,NA,many
CASRYPPLNTEAFF,TGTGCCAGCCGTTACCCCCCATTGAACACTGAAGCTTTCTTT,TRBV6-5,TRBJ1-1,NA,many
CASSPLTGGGDQPQHF,TGTGCCAGCAGTCCCCTGACGGGGGGTGGCGATCAGCCCCAGCATTTT,TRBV28,TRBJ1-5,NA,many
CASETAGAGELFF,TGTGCCAGCGAGACGGCAGGGGCCGGGGAGCTGTTTTTT,TRBV6-2/TRBV6-3,TRBJ2-2,NA,many
CASTLRATSGNTIYF,TGCGCCTCCACGCTCAGGGCCACCTCTGGAAACACCATATATTTT,TRBV10-3,TRBJ1-3,NA,many
CAWMGGRTLATEAFF,TGTGCCTGGATGGGGGGCCGTACCCTGGCCACTGAAGCTTTCTTT,TRBV30,TRBJ1-1,NA,many
CASMTGTAFQETQYF,TGTGCCAGCATGACCGGGACAGCATTCCAAGAGACCCAGTACTTC,TRBV27,TRBJ2-5,TRBD1,many
CATSEGGAKNIKYF,TGTGCCACCAGTGAGGGGGGTGCCAAAAACATTAAGTACTTC,TRBV24-1,TRBJ2-4,NA,NA
CASSQVRENIQYF,TGCGCCAGCAGCCAAGTTCGAGAAAACATCCAGTACTTC,TRBV4-1,TRBJ2-4,NA,many
CSARVLMGLQETQYF,TGCAGTGCTAGGGTTCTAATGGGACTCCAAGAGACCCAGTACTTC,TRBV20-1,TRBJ2-5,NA,many